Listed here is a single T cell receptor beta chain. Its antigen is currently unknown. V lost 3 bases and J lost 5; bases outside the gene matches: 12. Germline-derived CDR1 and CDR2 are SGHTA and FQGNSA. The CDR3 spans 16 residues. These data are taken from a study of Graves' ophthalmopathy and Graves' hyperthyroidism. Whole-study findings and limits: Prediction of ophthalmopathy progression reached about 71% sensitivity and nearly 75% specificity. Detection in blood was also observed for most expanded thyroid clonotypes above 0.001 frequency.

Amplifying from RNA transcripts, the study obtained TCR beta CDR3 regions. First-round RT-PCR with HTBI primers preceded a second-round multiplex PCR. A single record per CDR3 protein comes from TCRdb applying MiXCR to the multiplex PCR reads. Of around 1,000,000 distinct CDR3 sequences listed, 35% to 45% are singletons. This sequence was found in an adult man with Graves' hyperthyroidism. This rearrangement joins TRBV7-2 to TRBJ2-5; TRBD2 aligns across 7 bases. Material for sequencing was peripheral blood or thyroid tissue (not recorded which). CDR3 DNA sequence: TGTGCCAGCAGCTTTAGGGAGGGACTGGGAGCGGAGACCCAGTACTTC. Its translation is CASSFREGLGAETQYF.